The 6 T cell receptor beta chains presented below share a single source sample, sequenced in a study of CD8 T cells in ankylosing spondylitis. TCRdb re-derived calls from the 5' RACE reads in MiXCR, one entry per CDR3 protein. The repertoire holds a few hundred thousand distinct CDR3 sequences, with over 9.5% as singletons. Sequencing used blood, either unsorted or a sorted T cell fraction (not recorded which). These receptor sequences come from a male donor with ankylosing spondylitis or in good health (not recorded which).

DNA of the CDR3: TGCAGCGTTGGTCAGGGGGGGGATTCACCCCTCCACTTT. Residues: CSVGQGGDSPLHF. The chain joins TRBV29-1 to TRBJ1-6, with 7 nucleotides matching TRBD1. This CDR3 spans 13 amino acids. The germline CDR1 and CDR2 sequences are SQVTM and ANQGSEA. Trimming at V came to 4 bases and at J to 8 bases, leaving 5 bases not matched to a gene.

This clonotype appeared a few times. V usage is TRBV27 and J usage is TRBJ2-5; D possibly corresponds to TRBD2 (6 bases). CDR1 MNHEY and CDR2 SMNVEV come from the germline V gene (reference sequence). The CDR3 has 14 residues. Trimming pared 7 bases from V and 5 bases from J, leaving 17 bases between. CDR3 region: CASTAGHGGETQYF. The CDR3 DNA sequence: TGTGCCAGCACGGCAGGACACGGAGGGGAGACCCAGTACTTC.

This sequence joins TRBV7-8 and TRBJ2-5; D remains ambiguous. V dropped 1 base and J dropped 2 bases, with 8 bases sitting between them. The CDR3 spans 14 residues. Germline values: CDR1 SGHVS, CDR2 FQNEAQ. DNA for the CDR3: TGTGCCAGCAGCTTAGGGGTGGGGCAAGAGACCCAGTACTTC. This gives the protein CASSLGVGQETQYF. The whole variable domain, remainder taken from reference TRBV7-8 and TRBJ2-5, is GAGVSQSPRYKVAKRGQDVALRCDPISGHVSLFWYQQALGQGPEFLTYFQNEAQLDKSGLPSDRFFAERPEGSVSTLKIQRTQQEDSAVYLCASSLGVGQETQYFGPGTRLLVL.

This clonotype came up many times. This chain connects TRBV12-3 or TRBV12-4 to TRBJ1-4, with 8 bases aligning to TRBD1. The CDR3 consists of 15 residues. V was clipped by 8 bases and J by 3 bases; unmatched bases: 8. The CDR3 spells CASSPGGLANEKLFF. The CDR3 DNA sequence: TGTGCCAGCTCCCCAGGGGGCCTCGCTAATGAAAAACTGTTTTTT.

The count of this clonotype is one. A single base separates this from a much larger clone, so it may be a read error. This sequence joins TRBV7-3 and TRBJ1-3; the D gene is possibly TRBD1 (5 bases). The CDR3 has 15 residues. The germline V gene has CDR1 SGHTA and CDR2 FQGTGA. The CDR3, as DNA: TGTGCCAGCAGCTCCCCGACAGTCTCTGGAAACACCATAGATTTT. Protein sequence: CASSSPTVSGNTIDF.

This clonotype was observed many times. The chain is built from TRBV29-1 and TRBJ2-5; 10 nucleotides agree with TRBD2. Germline CDR1 and CDR2: SQVTM and ANQGSEA. CDR3 length equals 16 residues. J was trimmed by 2 bases and V by 5 bases; bases with no gene match: 11. The CDR3: CSVKTSGVGRQETQYF. For the CDR3, the DNA is TGCAGCGTTAAAACTAGCGGGGTTGGGAGGCAAGAGACCCAGTACTTC.